These T cell receptor beta chains were read from a single sample in a study of tumor-infiltrating lymphocytes in primary liver carcinoma. TCRdb ran MiXCR on the multiplex PCR reads and lists one entry per CDR3 protein. The table shows some 180,000 distinct CDR3 sequences, with 50% to 75% occurring only once. Sequencing used peripheral blood. These receptors originate from a man aged 35-49 years with primary liver carcinoma and hepatitis B virus infection. CDR3s include the opening cysteine and the closing phenylalanine or tryptophan. The D gene is left open where the match is weak. Clone size is shown for a subset of rows, as once, few, many or a class of expanded clone.

size,V,J,D,CDR3,DNA
-,TRBV4-1,TRBJ2-2,-,CASSGGPNTGELFF,TGCGCCAGCAGCGGTGGCCCCAACACCGGGGAGCTGTTTTTT
-,TRBV6-1,TRBJ1-4,TRBD1,CASRDRGGEKLFF,TGTGCCAGCCGGGACAGGGGCGGAGAAAAACTGTTTTTT
many,TRBV6-6,TRBJ2-5,TRBD2,CASSRLAGEETQYF,TGTGCCAGCAGTCGACTAGCGGGAGAGGAGACCCAGTACTTC
-,TRBV11-2,TRBJ2-7,-,CASIHRIISYEQYF,TGTGCCAGCATCCACCGGATTATCTCCTACGAGCAGTATTTC
-,TRBV7-9,TRBJ1-1,-,CVSSSEFFEGTEAFF,TGTGTCAGCAGCTCAGAATTTTTTGAGGGCACTGAAGCTTTCTTT
-,TRBV4-1,TRBJ2-3,TRBD2,CASSQDGDAGESTDTQYF,TGCGCCAGCAGCCAAGATGGGGATGCGGGAGAGAGCACAGATACGCAGTATTTT
few,TRBV5-4,TRBJ2-6,-,CASSLRGSGANVLTF,TGTGCCAGCAGCTTGAGGGGATCTGGGGCCAACGTCCTGACTTTC
few,TRBV6-1,TRBJ2-1,-,CASSEGEHNEQFF,TGTGCCAGCAGTGAAGGGGAACACAATGAGCAGTTCTTC
-,TRBV4-1,TRBJ2-1,-,CASSQEGAKVGDEQFF,TGCGCCAGCAGCCAAGAGGGAGCTAAGGTCGGCGATGAGCAGTTCTTC
once,TRBV12-3/TRBV12-4,TRBJ2-7,-,CASSSGRRYEQYF,TGTGCCAGCAGTTCGGGACGGCGGTACGAGCAGTACTTC
-,TRBV29-1,TRBJ2-7,-,CGGVTGGEQYF,TGCGGCGGGGTCACAGGTGGCGAGCAGTACTTC
-,TRBV12-3/TRBV12-4,TRBJ2-1,TRBD2,CASSLMIGTSGTSEQFF,TGTGCCAGCAGTTTAATGATCGGGACTAGCGGGACCAGTGAGCAGTTCTTC
-,TRBV29-1,TRBJ2-5,-,CSVEEGRLAGLKTQYF,TGCAGCGTTGAAGAGGGGCGGCTAGCCGGGTTGAAGACCCAGTACTTC
few,TRBV4-1,TRBJ2-2,-,CASSQEGWGPGELFF,TGCGCCAGCAGCCAAGAGGGATGGGGACCCGGGGAGCTGTTTTTT
many,TRBV11-3,TRBJ2-3,TRBD2,CASSSAGGSIDTQYF,TGTGCCAGCAGCAGCGCGGGGGGTAGCATAGATACGCAGTATTTT
few,TRBV6-2/TRBV6-3,TRBJ2-5,TRBD1,CASSQGTAISQETQYF,TGTGCCAGCAGCCAAGGGACAGCGATAAGCCAAGAGACCCAGTACTTC
few,TRBV12-3/TRBV12-4,TRBJ1-1,-,CASSSPGQGAEAFF,TGTGCCAGCAGTTCCCCGGGGCAGGGAGCTGAAGCTTTCTTT
-,TRBV4-2,TRBJ2-3,-,CASNQDFWQGSTDTQYF,TGTGCCAGCAACCAAGATTTTTGGCAGGGAAGCACAGATACGCAATATTTT
-,TRBV11-3,TRBJ2-1,TRBD2,CASLSGTSGRGEQFF,TGTGCCAGCTTATCAGGGACTAGCGGGAGAGGTGAGCAGTTCTTC
-,TRBV24-1,TRBJ2-1,TRBD2,CATSILAGGDNEQFF,TGTGCCACCAGCATACTAGCGGGAGGTGACAATGAGCAGTTCTTC
-,TRBV10-3,TRBJ2-7,TRBD2,CAISFSLLAGAHEQYF,TGTGCCATCAGTTTTTCCCTACTAGCGGGAGCTCACGAGCAGTACTTC
few,TRBV5-5,TRBJ2-1,TRBD2,CASSPSGSYEQFF,TGTGCCAGCAGCCCAAGCGGGAGCTATGAGCAGTTCTTC
-,TRBV4-1,TRBJ2-7,TRBD1,CASSLRSGGAYEQYF,TGCGCCAGCAGCTTAAGATCAGGGGGCGCTTACGAGCAGTACTTC
-,TRBV11-2,TRBJ2-7,-,CASSLVSQESFSYEDYF,TGTGCCAGCAGCTTGGTATCGCAGGAATCTTTCTCCTACGAGGACTACTTC
-,TRBV6-5,TRBJ2-7,-,CASSYGKYEQYF,TGTGCCAGCAGTTATGGTAAATACGAGCAGTACTTC
many,TRBV29-1,TRBJ2-3,-,CSVIQDTQYF,TGCAGCGTTATTCAAGATACGCAGTATTTT
few,TRBV2,TRBJ1-6,TRBD1,CASRGTDFTLHF,TGTGCCAGCAGGGGGACAGATTTCACCCTTCACTTT
few,TRBV6-6,TRBJ2-7,-,CASSYPPTDYEQYF,TGTGCCAGCAGTTACCCACCCACAGATTACGAGCAGTACTTC
-,TRBV14,TRBJ2-3,-,CASSPSSLTDTQYF,TGTGCCAGCAGCCCGTCCTCTCTCACAGATACGCAGTATTTT
-,TRBV4-2,TRBJ2-1,TRBD2,CASSPTSGISYNVQFF,TGTGCCAGCAGCCCTACTAGCGGGATCTCCTACAATGTGCAGTTCTTC
-,TRBV28,TRBJ1-1,-,CASNLGGAPEAFF,TGTGCCAGCAATTTGGGGGGAGCCCCCGAAGCTTTCTTT
-,TRBV29-1,TRBJ2-3,TRBD1,CSGTGDRYSVTQYF,TGCAGCGGTACCGGGGACAGGTATTCAGTTACGCAGTATTTT
-,TRBV4-1,TRBJ2-7,-,CASRQDPAHVYEQYF,TGCGCCAGCAGGCAAGATCCAGCCCACGTCTACGAGCAGTACTTC
-,TRBV6-5,TRBJ1-1,TRBD1,CASSSGQGGFKNTEAFF,TGTGCCAGCAGTTCCGGACAGGGGGGGTTTAAGAACACTGAAGCTTTCTTT
few,TRBV12-3/TRBV12-4,TRBJ2-7,-,CASSLAGYEQYF,TGTGCCAGCAGTTTAGCGGGATACGAGCAGTACTTC
many,TRBV11-2,TRBJ2-2,-,CASSSNLAGELFF,TGTGCCAGCAGCTCCAACCTGGCCGGGGAGCTGTTTTTT
few,TRBV29-1,TRBJ2-7,-,CSVGTSFSHEQYF,TGCAGCGTTGGAACTAGCTTTTCCCACGAGCAGTACTTC
-,TRBV4-1,TRBJ2-3,-,CASSLSEGTTDTQYF,TGCGCCAGCAGCCTGAGTGAGGGGACCACAGATACGCAGTATTTT
-,TRBV29-1,TRBJ2-2,-,CSIRVQSTGELFF,TGCAGTATTCGGGTACAGAGTACCGGGGAGCTGTTTTTT
-,TRBV5-6,TRBJ2-1,-,CASSAGSSTYNEQFF,TGTGCCAGCAGCGCCGGGAGTAGCACATACAATGAGCAGTTCTTC
-,TRBV11-2,TRBJ2-7,-,CASSRTGDSNEHYF,TGTGCCAGCAGCCGCACAGGGGACTCCAACGAGCACTACTTC
few,TRBV7-9,TRBJ1-1,-,CASSRLGGTEAFF,TGTGCCAGCAGCCGTCTTGGGGGAACTGAAGCTTTCTTT
once,TRBV5-5,TRBJ2-3,TRBD1,CASSAGQAIKGTQYF,TGTGCCAGCAGCGCGGGACAGGCTATCAAGGGTACGCAGTATTTT
-,TRBV12-3/TRBV12-4,TRBJ2-3,TRBD2,CASIKGEGDTQYF,TGTGCCAGCATCAAAGGGGAGGGGGATACGCAGTATTTT
few,TRBV30,TRBJ2-4,-,CAWSVDSAKNIQYF,TGTGCCTGGAGTGTAGACAGCGCCAAAAACATTCAGTACTTC
-,TRBV11-2,TRBJ1-1,-,CVSSLDRTLSTEVFF,TGTGTCAGCAGCTTAGATCGCACTCTGAGCACTGAAGTTTTCTTT
few,TRBV12-3/TRBV12-4,TRBJ2-1,TRBD2,CASSFARGRNEQFF,TGTGCCAGCAGTTTCGCGCGGGGGAGGAATGAGCAGTTCTTC
many,TRBV11-2,TRBJ1-3,-,CASSESYSGNTIYF,TGTGCCAGCAGCGAATCTTACTCTGGAAACACCATATATTTT
-,TRBV6-5,TRBJ2-1,TRBD2,CVSSKTSGSPYNEQFF,TGTGTCAGCAGTAAGACTAGCGGGAGTCCCTACAATGAGCAGTTCTTC
-,TRBV30,TRBJ2-2,-,CAWNLGVGELFF,TGTGCCTGGAATCTGGGGGTCGGGGAGCTGTTTTTT
-,TRBV11-2,TRBJ2-1,TRBD2,CASSPREGFGNDHFF,TGTGCCAGCAGCCCGCGGGAGGGATTCGGGAATGATCACTTCTTC